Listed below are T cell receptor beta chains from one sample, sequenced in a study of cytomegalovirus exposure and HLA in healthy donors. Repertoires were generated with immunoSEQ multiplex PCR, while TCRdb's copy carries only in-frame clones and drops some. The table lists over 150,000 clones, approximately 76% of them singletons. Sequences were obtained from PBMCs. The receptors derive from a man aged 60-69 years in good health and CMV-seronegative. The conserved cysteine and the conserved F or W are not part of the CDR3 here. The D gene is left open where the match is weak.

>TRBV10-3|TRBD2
AISVTAALAGQETQY
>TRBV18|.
ASSPRREDEKLF
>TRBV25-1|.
ASSEFGQGSSYEQY
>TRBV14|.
ASSQEGSRGSPLH
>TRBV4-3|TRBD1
ASSQGQGGNEKLF
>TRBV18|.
ASSRGDGTYEQY
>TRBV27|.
ASSSTGLANEKLF
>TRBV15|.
ATSRDRGRGSNQPQH
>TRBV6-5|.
ASSPLRGNTEAF
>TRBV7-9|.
ASSLVPGDNEQF
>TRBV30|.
AWSLQGEKLF
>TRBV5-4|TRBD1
ASSFGPGQGYTGELF
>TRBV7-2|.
ASSLVEELGYT
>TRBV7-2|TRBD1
ASSTDRGPETQY
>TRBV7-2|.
ASNPGLGNLYGYT
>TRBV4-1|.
ASSQETSRNEQF